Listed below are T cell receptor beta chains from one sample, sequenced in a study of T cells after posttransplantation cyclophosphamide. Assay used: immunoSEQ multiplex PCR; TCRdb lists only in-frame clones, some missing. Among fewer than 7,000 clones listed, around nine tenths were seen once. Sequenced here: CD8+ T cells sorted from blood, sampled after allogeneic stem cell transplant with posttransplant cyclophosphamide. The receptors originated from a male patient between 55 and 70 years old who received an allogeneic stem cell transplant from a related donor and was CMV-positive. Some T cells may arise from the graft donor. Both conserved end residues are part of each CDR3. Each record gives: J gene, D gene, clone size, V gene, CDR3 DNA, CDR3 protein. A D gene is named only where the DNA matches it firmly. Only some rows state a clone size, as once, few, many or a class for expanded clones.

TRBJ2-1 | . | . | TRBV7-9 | TGTGCCAGCAGCGGGCCCAGGGTATATGAGCAGTTCTTC | CASSGPRVYEQFF
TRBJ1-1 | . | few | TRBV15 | TGTGCCACCAGCAGGCTACAGACAGTTATTCACACTGAAGCTTTCTTT | CATSRLQTVIHTEAFF
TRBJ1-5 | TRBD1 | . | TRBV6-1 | TGTGCCAGCAGCGGCCCCGGACAGGGAATCCAGCCCCAGCATTTT | CASSGPGQGIQPQHF
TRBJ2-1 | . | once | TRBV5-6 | TGTGCCAGCAGCTTGGCCCAGTACAATGAGCAGTTCTTC | CASSLAQYNEQFF
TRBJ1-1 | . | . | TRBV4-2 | TGTGCCAGCAGCCAAGATCGGGTGAACACTGAAGCTTTCTTT | CASSQDRVNTEAFF
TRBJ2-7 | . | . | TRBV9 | TGTGCCAGCAGCGTAGGGGCGGGACCGCTCTACGAGCAGTACTTC | CASSVGAGPLYEQYF
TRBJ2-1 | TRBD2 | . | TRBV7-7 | TGTGCCAGCAGCTTGGGACTAGCGGTGGTTAATGAGCAGTTCTTC | CASSLGLAVVNEQFF
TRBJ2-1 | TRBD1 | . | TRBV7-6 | TGTGCCAGCAGCTTAGTGGGGGCCGGGACAGGGATTTACAATGAGCAGTTCTTC | CASSLVGAGTGIYNEQFF
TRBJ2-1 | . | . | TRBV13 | TGTGCCAGCAGCTTTGGAGGGCCCTTACTCACCTACAATGAGCAGTTCTTC | CASSFGGPLLTYNEQFF
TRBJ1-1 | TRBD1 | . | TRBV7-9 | TGTGCCAGCAGCTTCTCGACAGGGCTAGTCACTGAAGCTTTCTTT | CASSFSTGLVTEAFF
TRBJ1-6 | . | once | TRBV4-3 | TGCGCCAGCAGCGTCCGGGGTCTGAATTCACCCCTCCACTTT | CASSVRGLNSPLHF
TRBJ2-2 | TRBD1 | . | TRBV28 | TGTGCCAGCAGTTTATGGACAGGGGGCCGGAGAACCGGGGAGCTGTTTTTT | CASSLWTGGRRTGELFF
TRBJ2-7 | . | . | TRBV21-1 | TGTGCCAGCAGCAATGGTCCGGGACAGGGAATTCTTACCTACGAGCAGTACTTC | CASSNGPGQGILTYEQYF
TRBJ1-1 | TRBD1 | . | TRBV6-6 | TGTGCCAGCACGCCCGGACAGGGGAACACTGAAGCTTTCTTT | CASTPGQGNTEAFF
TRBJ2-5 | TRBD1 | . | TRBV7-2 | TGTGCCAGCCGAATGACCGGGACAGGGTTTGAGACCCAGTACTTC | CASRMTGTGFETQYF
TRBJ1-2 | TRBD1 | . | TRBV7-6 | TGTGCCAGCAGCTTAGCGGAATCGGACAGGGGCTATGGCTACACCTTC | CASSLAESDRGYGYTF
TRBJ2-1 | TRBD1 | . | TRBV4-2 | TGTGCCAGCAGCCAACCGGGACAGGGGGACTACAATGAGCAGTTCTTC | CASSQPGQGDYNEQFF
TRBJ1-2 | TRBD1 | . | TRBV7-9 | TGTGCCAGCAGCCCCGGACAGGGTAGTGGCTACACCTTC | CASSPGQGSGYTF
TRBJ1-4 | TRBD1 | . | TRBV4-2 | TGTGCCAGCAGCCAAGAAACCGGGACAGGGGGCGAAAAACTGTTTTTT | CASSQETGTGGEKLFF
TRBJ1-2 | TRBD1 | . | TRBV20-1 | TGCAGTGCTGGGACAGGGAGTGGCTACACCTTC | CSAGTGSGYTF
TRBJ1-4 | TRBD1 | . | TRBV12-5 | TGTGCTAGTGCCATAGGGGACAGGGGGCGAACTAATGAAAAACTGTTTTTT | CASAIGDRGRTNEKLFF
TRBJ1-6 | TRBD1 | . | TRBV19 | TGTGCCAGTAGTATAGGCGACAGGGGGAATTCACCCCTCCACTTT | CASSIGDRGNSPLHF
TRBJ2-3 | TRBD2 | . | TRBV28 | TGTGCCAGCAGTTTATTAGCGGGCCTTAGCACAGATACGCAGTATTTT | CASSLLAGLSTDTQYF
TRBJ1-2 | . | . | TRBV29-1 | TGCAGCGTTGAATTCTCGGAGGGGGGCTACACCTTC | CSVEFSEGGYTF
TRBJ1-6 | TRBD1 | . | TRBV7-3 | TGTGCCAGCAGCTTATCCCAGGGGGATTCACCCCTCCACTTT | CASSLSQGDSPLHF
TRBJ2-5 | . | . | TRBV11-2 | TGTGCCAGCAGCTCTACCGAGGACATCCAAGAGACCCAGTACTTC | CASSSTEDIQETQYF
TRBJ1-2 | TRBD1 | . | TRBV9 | TGTGCCAGCAGCGGAGGGACAGGCCAGTTTACGGGCTACACCTTC | CASSGGTGQFTGYTF
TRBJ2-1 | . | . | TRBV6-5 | TGTGCCAGCAGTTACGTGGCAGGACTAAATGAGCAGTTCTTC | CASSYVAGLNEQFF
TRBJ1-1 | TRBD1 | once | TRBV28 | TGTGCCAGCAGTTTATCAGGGACAGTTATGAACACTGAAGCTTTCTTT | CASSLSGTVMNTEAFF
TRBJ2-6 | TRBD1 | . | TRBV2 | TGTGCCAGCAGGGTGGACAGGGAGAGTGGGGCCAACGTCCTGACTTTC | CASRVDRESGANVLTF
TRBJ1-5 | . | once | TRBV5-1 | TGCGCCAGCAGACCTCCGTACAGGTATAGCAATCAGCCCCAGCATTTT | CASRPPYRYSNQPQHF
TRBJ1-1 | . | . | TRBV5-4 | TGTGCCAGCAGCTTGCAGACTAACACTGAAGCTTTCTTT | CASSLQTNTEAFF
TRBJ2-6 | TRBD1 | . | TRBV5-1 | TGCGCCAGCAGCCTCTCCGGACAGGGGGCGCGCGGGGCCAACGTCCTGACTTTC | CASSLSGQGARGANVLTF